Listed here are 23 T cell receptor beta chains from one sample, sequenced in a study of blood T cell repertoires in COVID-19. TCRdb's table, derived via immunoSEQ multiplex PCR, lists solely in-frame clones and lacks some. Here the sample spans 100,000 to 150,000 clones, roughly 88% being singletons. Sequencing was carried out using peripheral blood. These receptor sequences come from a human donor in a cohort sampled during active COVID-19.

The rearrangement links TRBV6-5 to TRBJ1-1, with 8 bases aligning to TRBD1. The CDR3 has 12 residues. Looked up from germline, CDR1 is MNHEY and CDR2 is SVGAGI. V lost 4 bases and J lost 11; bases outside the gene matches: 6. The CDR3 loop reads CASSSGQGTAFF. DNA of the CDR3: TGTGCCAGCAGTTCCGGACAGGGTACGGCTTTCTTT.

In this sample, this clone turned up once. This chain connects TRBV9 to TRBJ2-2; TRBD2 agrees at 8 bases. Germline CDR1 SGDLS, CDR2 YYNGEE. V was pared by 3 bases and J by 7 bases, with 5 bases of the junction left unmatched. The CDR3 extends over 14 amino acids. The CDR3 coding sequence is TGTGCCAGCAGCGGGGGACTAGTCTACGGGGAGCTGTTTTTT. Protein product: CASSGGLVYGELFF.

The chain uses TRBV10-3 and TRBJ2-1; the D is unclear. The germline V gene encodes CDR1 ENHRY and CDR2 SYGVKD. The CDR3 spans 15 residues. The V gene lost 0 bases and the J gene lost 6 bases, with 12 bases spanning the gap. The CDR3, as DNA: TGTGCCATCAGTGAGTCGATTCGAATCGGCAATGAGCAGTTCTTC. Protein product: CAISESIRIGNEQFF.

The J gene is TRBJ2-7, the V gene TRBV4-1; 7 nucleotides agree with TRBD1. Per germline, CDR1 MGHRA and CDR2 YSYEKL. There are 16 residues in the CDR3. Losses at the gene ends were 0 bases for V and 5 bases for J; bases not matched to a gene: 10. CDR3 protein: CASSQDPHRGRDEQYF. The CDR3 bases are TGCGCCAGCAGCCAAGATCCCCACAGGGGTAGAGACGAGCAGTACTTC.

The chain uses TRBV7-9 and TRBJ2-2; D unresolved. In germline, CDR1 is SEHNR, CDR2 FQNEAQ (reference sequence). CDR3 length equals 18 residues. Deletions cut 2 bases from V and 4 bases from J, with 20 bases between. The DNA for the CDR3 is TGTGCCAGCAGCTTACCCGCTTCTAGGCCTCCGGGCACCGGGGAGCTGTTTTTT. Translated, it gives CASSLPASRPPGTGELFF.

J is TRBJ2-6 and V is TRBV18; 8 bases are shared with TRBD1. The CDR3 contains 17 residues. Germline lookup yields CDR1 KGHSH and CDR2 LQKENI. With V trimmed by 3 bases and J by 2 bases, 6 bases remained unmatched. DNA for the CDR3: TGTGCCAGCTCACCGACAGGGGTTCCCACTGGGGCCAACGTCCTGACTTTC. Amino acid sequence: CASSPTGVPTGANVLTF. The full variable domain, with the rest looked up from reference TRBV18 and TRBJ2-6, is NAGVMQNPRHLVRRRGQEARLRCSPMKGHSHVYWYRQLPEEGLKFMVYLQKENIIDESGMPKERFSAEFPKEGPSILRIQQVVRGDSAAYFCASSPTGVPTGANVLTFGAGSRLTVL.

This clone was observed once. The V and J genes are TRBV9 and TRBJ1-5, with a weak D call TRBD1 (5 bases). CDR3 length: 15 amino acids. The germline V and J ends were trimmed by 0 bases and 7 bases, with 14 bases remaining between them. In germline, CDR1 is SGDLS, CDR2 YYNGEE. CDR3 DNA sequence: TGTGCCAGCAGCGTAGCAGGGTTCGGGGGGCAGCCCCAGCATTTT. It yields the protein CASSVAGFGGQPQHF.

CDR3 coding DNA: TGTGCCAGTAGTAGGGGGAGGAGTCAGCCCCAGCATTTT. Translation: CASSRGRSQPQHF. V gene TRBV19 combines with J gene TRBJ1-5; D is possibly TRBD1 (5 bases). With 4 bases removed from V and 6 bases from J, the gap between germline ends came to 10 bases. Germline CDR1 reads LNHDA; CDR2 reads SQIVND (reference sequence). The CDR3 contains 13 residues.

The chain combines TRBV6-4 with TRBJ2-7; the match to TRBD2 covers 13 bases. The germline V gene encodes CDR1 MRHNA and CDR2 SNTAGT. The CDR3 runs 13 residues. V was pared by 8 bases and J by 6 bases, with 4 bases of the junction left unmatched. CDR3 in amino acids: CASSRTSGSEQYF. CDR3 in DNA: TGTGCCAGCTCCCGGACTAGCGGGAGCGAGCAGTACTTC.

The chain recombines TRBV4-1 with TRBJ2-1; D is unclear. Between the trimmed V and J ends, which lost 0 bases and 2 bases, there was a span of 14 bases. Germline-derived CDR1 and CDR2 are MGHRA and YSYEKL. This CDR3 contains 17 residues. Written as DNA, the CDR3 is TGCGCCAGCAGCCAAGATCGAGGAGCCGTTCCCTACAATGAGCAGTTCTTC. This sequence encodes CASSQDRGAVPYNEQFF.

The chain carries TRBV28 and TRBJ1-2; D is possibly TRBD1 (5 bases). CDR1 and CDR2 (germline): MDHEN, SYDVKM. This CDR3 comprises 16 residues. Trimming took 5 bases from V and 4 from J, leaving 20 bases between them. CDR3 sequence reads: CASSLALVTVGYGYTF. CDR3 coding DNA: TGTGCCAGCAGTCTGGCCCTTGTGACAGTCGGCTATGGCTACACCTTC.

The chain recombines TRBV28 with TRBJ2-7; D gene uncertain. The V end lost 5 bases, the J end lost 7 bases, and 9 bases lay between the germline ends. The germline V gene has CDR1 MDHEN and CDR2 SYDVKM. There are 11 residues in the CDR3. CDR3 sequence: CASSHPREQYF. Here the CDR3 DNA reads TGTGCCAGCAGTCACCCTAGGGAGCAGTACTTC.

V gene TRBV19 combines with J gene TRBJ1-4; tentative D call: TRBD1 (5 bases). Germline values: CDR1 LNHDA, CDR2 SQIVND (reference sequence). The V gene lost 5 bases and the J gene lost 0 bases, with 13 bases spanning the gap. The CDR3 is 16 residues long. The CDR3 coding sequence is TGTGCCAGTAGTGCGCCTCGGGGGGCAACTAATGAAAAACTGTTTTTT. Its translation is CASSAPRGATNEKLFF.

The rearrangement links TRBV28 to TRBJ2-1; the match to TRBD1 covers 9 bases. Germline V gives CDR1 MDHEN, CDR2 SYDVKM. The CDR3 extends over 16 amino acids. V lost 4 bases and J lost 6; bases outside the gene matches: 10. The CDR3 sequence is CASSSQTGGAFNEQFF. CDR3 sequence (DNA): TGTGCCAGCAGTTCTCAGACAGGGGGGGCCTTCAATGAGCAGTTCTTC.

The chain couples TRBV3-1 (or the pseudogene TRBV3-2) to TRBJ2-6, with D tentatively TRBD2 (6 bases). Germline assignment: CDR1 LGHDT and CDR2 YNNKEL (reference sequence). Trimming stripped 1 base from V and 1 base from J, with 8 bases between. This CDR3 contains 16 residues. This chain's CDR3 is CASSQGGRSGANVLTF. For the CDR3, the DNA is TGTGCCAGCAGCCAAGGTGGGAGGTCTGGGGCCAACGTCCTGACTTTC.

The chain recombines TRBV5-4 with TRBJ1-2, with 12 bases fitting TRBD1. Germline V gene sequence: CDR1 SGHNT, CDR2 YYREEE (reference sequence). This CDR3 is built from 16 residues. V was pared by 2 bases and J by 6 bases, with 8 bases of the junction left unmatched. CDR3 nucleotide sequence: TGTGCCAGCAGCTTCACCACCGGGACAGGGGGCGATGGCTACACCTTC. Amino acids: CASSFTTGTGGDGYTF.

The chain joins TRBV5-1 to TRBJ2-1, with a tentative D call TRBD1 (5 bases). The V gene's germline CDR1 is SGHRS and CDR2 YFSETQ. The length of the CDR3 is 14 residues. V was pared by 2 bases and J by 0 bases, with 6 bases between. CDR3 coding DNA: TGCGCCAGCAGCTTAGACAGCTCCTACAATGAGCAGTTCTTC. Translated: CASSLDSSYNEQFF. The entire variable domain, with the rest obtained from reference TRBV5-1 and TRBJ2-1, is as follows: KAGVTQTPRYLIKTRGQQVTLSCSPISGHRSVSWYQQTPGQGLQFLFEYFSETQRNKGNFPGRFSGRQFSNSRSEMNVSTLELGDSALYLCASSLDSSYNEQFFGPGTRLTVL.

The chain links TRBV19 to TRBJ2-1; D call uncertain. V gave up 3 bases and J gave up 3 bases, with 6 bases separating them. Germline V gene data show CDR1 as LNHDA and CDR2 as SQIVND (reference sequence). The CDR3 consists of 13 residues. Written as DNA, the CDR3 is TGTGCCAGTAGTATGACTTACTACAATGAGCAGTTCTTC. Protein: CASSMTYYNEQFF.

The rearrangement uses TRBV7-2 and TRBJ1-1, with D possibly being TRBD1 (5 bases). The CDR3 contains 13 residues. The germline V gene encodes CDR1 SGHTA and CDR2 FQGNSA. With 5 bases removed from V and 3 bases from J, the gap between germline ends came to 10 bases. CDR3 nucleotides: TGTGCCAGCAGCCGACAGCGGGACACTGAAGCTTTCTTT. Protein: CASSRQRDTEAFF.

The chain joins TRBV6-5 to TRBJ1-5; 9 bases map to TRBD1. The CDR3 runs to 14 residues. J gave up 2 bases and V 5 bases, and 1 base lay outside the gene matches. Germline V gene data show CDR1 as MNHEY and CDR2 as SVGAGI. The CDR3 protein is CASSRQGGNQPQHF. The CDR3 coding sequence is TGTGCCAGCAGTCGACAGGGGGGCAATCAGCCCCAGCATTTT.

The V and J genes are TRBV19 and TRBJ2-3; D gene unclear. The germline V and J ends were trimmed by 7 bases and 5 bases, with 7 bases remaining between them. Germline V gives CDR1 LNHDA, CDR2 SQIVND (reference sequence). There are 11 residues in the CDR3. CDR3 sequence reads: CASTRGDTQYF. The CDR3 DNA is TGTGCCAGTACCCGCGGAGATACGCAGTATTTT.

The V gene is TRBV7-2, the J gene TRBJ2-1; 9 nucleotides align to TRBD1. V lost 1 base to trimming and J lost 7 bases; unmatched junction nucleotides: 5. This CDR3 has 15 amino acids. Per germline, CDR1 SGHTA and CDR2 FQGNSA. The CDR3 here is CASSLGGTGHNEQFF. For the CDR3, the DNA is TGTGCCAGCAGCTTAGGCGGGACAGGGCATAATGAGCAGTTCTTC.

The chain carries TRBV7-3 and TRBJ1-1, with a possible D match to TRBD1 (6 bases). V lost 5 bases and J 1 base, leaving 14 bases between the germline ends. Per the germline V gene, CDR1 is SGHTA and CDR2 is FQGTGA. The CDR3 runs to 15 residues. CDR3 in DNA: TGTGCCAGCAGCCCAACAGGGTTACGGAACACTGAAGCTTTCTTT. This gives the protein CASSPTGLRNTEAFF. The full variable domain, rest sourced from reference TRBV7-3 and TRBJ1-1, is GAGVSQTPSNKVTEKGKYVELRCDPISGHTALYWYRQSLGQGPEFLIYFQGTGAADDSGLPNDRFFAVRPEGSVSTLKIQRTERGDSAVYLCASSPTGLRNTEAFFGQGTRLTVV.